This passage covers 2 T cell receptor beta chains from one sample sequenced in a study of human T cells and chemical hapten exposure. The time point here: pre-sensitization, week 0. The treatment was: therapeutic diphenylcyclopropenone sensitization with weekly scalp DPC. A single record per CDR3 protein comes from TCRdb applying MiXCR to the RACE reads. The profile shows about 380,000 distinct CDR3 sequences, roughly 5.3% of them singletons. The specimen comprised whole blood, sampled in connection with sensitization to the hapten diphenylcyclopropenone (DPC). All receptors derive from a woman aged 50 to 60 with alopecia areata. Some clones in this sample may be carry-over from other donors' samples.

The J gene is TRBJ2-1, the V gene TRBV27; 11 bases line up with TRBD2. Germline assignment: CDR1 MNHEY and CDR2 SMNVEV (reference sequence). The CDR3 runs 15 residues. The trim removed 5 bases at V and 8 bases at J, leaving 8 bases unmatched. CDR3 protein: CASSTPSGGRDEQFF. CDR3 nucleotide sequence: TGTGCCAGCAGTACCCCTAGCGGGGGGCGGGATGAGCAGTTCTTC.

This clonotype was seen only a few times. This chain uses TRBV7-8 with TRBJ2-1; unclear D gene. The CDR3 is 14 residues long. V was trimmed by 5 bases and J by 5 bases, leaving 13 bases between them. The V gene's germline CDR1 is SGHVS and CDR2 FQNEAQ. Written as DNA, the CDR3 is TGTGCCAGCAGCCCCCGAGGACGCGACAATGAGCAGTTCTTC. Its protein product is CASSPRGRDNEQFF.